The T cell receptor (beta chain) under discussion was sequenced for a study of blood T cells in healthy people across ages. Across the whole study: Template switching picked up about one barcoded beta molecule for each two T cells. Notes on the study in general: Researchers said unsorted PBMCs prevented a conclusive naive versus antigen-experienced comparison.

A word on this clonotype: The target antigen is unknown.

PCR was performed a second time for roughly 6 to 12 cycles using a sample-barcoded 5' primer and a J-beta primer mix. A template-switch adaptor with 12 random nucleotides tagged each cDNA molecule. TCRdb processed the 5' RACE reads anew with MiXCR; each CDR3 protein has one entry. In the table there are around 600,000 distinct CDR3 sequences, 40% to 50% of which are singletons. Total RNA amounts of at least 5 micrograms were extracted per sample. CDR1 and CDR2 (germline): MRHNA, SNTAGT. The CDR3 has 15 amino acids. Germline trimming cut 4 bases from V and 2 bases from J; bases unmatched to any gene: 4.

Sequenced: blood. The gene calls are TRBV6-4 and TRBJ2-2; 7 bases are shared with TRBD1. The clonotype was recovered from an elderly man in good health. The CDR3 DNA follows: TGTGCCAGCAGTGTAGGGGGCTACAACACCGGGGAGCTGTTTTTT. Amino acids: CASSVGGYNTGELFF.